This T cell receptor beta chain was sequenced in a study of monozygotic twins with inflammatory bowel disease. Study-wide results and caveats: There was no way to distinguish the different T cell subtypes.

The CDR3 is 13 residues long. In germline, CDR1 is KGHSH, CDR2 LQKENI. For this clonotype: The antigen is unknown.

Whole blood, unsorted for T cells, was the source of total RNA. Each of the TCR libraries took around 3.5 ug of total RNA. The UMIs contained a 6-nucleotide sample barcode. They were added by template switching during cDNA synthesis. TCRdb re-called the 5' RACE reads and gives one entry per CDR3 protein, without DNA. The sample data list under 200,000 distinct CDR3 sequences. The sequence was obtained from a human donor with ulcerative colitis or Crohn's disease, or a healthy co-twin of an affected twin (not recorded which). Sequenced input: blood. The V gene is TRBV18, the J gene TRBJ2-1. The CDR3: CASSPRKDNEQFF.